A single sample gave rise to the 3 T cell receptor beta chains below, sequenced in a study of a mutant IDH1 vaccine in newly diagnosed glioma. Time point of the sample: week 47, end of study. Every vaccination contained 300 ug of the mutant IDH1 20-mer peptide and was paired with topical imiquimod. Their antigen targets remain unknown. Clones were sequenced by immunoSEQ multiplex PCR, and TCRdb holds only the in-frame ones, with some missing. The table records some 57,000 clones, 76% of them present only once. The sample consisted of PBMCs, taken from a glioma patient whose treatment included an IDH1 peptide vaccine. These receptors were taken from a woman aged 40 to 50 with glioma. Some clones in this sample may be carry-over from other donors' samples.

The chain links TRBV6-5 to TRBJ1-5, with a possible D match to TRBD1 (6 bases). CDR1 and CDR2 from the germline V gene are MNHEY and SVGAGI. The ends were cut back, 6 bases at V and 5 bases at J, with 11 bases in the middle. This CDR3 comprises 13 residues. CDR3 bases: TGTGCCAGCAGCTCAACAGGGCATCAGCCCCAGCATTTT. Amino acid sequence: CASSSTGHQPQHF.

In this sample, this clone turned up a few times. This rearrangement joins TRBV28 to TRBJ1-4, with unresolved D. Trimming took off 5 bases at V and 7 bases at J, with 5 bases between the two ends. The CDR3 consists of 11 residues. Germline-derived CDR1 and CDR2 are MDHEN and SYDVKM. The chain's CDR3 is CASSTLEKLFF. The CDR3 DNA sequence: TGTGCCAGCAGTACTCTTGAAAAACTGTTTTTT.

The J gene is TRBJ2-5, the V gene TRBV6-6; no clear D gene. Germline V lookup: CDR1 MNHNY, CDR2 SVGAGI (reference sequence). V dropped 5 bases and J dropped 5 bases, with 15 bases sitting between them. The CDR3 runs to 14 residues. The CDR3 spells CASSLPWTSETQYF. The CDR3 nucleotides read TGTGCCAGCAGTCTACCCTGGACCTCGGAGACCCAGTACTTC.